One sample yielded the 17 T cell receptor beta chains listed below, sequenced in a study of blood T cell repertoires in COVID-19. The protocol was immunoSEQ multiplex PCR, while the TCRdb copy is restricted to in-frame clones and leaves out a portion. The table lists roughly 190,000 clones, 75% to 90% of them singletons, with 2% to 2.5% in the top ten. The sample was PBMCs or T cells enriched from blood (not recorded which). These receptors originate from a woman aged 30 to 39 who had recovered from COVID-19.

The chain uses TRBV24-1 and TRBJ2-3; D possibly corresponds to TRBD1 (6 bases). Germline values: CDR1 KGHDR, CDR2 SFDVKD. Between the trimmed V and J ends, which lost 3 bases and 4 bases, there was a span of 13 bases. The CDR3 has 15 residues. CDR3 protein: CATSDHQGIPDTQYF. In DNA form, the CDR3 reads TGTGCCACCAGTGATCACCAGGGGATTCCAGATACGCAGTATTTT.

This chain joins TRBV9 and TRBJ1-1, with D uncertain. CDR1 and CDR2 from the germline V gene are SGDLS and YYNGEE. The CDR3 sequence is 13 residues long. V lost 2 bases and J 3 bases, leaving 8 bases between the germline ends. The DNA of the CDR3 is TGTGCCAGCAGCGTTACGGTGGACACTGAAGCTTTCTTT. Protein: CASSVTVDTEAFF.

This CDR3 is CAIMTGLSGNTIYF. In nucleotides, the CDR3 is TGTGCCATCATGACAGGGCTCTCTGGAAACACCATATATTTT. The V and J genes are TRBV7-2 and TRBJ1-3, with TRBD1 matching 7 bases. The CDR3 has 14 residues. V gave up 10 bases and J gave up 0 bases; unmatched junction bases: 6. Germline V lookup: CDR1 SGHTA, CDR2 FQGNSA.

This chain links TRBV6-2 or TRBV6-3 with TRBJ2-3, with 8 bases aligning to TRBD2. The CDR3 runs 14 residues. The germline V gene encodes CDR1 MNHEY and CDR2 SVGEGT. The V segment lost 6 bases and the J segment 4 bases; nucleotides outside the gene matches: 6. DNA of the CDR3: TGTGCCAGCAGCGATAGCGGGGCTTCAGATACGCAGTATTTT. This gives the protein CASSDSGASDTQYF.

The chain is built from TRBV4-3 and TRBJ1-2; D is ambiguous. V lost 0 bases to trimming and J lost 5 bases, with 7 bases between them. The CDR3 covers 13 residues. Per germline, CDR1 LGHNA and CDR2 YSLEER. The CDR3 here is CASSQDGKYGYTF. CDR3 in DNA: TGCGCCAGCAGCCAAGATGGCAAGTATGGCTACACCTTC.

This clone was recorded once. The chain joins TRBV3-1 (or the pseudogene TRBV3-2) to TRBJ2-7, with a tentative D call TRBD2 (6 bases). The CDR3 length is 14 residues. Trimming took 0 bases from V and 3 from J, leaving 9 bases between them. Germline CDR1 is LGHDT and CDR2 is YNNKEL (reference sequence). The CDR3 reads CASSQDGTFYEQYF. In nucleotides, the CDR3 is TGTGCCAGCAGCCAAGATGGGACTTTCTACGAGCAGTACTTC.

The chain joins TRBV13 to TRBJ2-7; 8 bases are shared with TRBD1. From germline, CDR1 is PRHDT and CDR2 FYEKMQ (reference sequence). J lost 3 bases, V lost 0 bases, and 4 bases had no gene match. The CDR3 consists of 15 residues. CDR3 residues: CASSLGGQDRYEQYF. The CDR3 nucleotides read TGTGCCAGCAGCTTAGGGGGACAGGACCGCTACGAGCAGTACTTC.

This clone was counted a single time. The CDR3 nucleotides are TGTGCCTGGACCAGGGACAGGGTTAAAAACATTCAGTACTTC. Its protein product is CAWTRDRVKNIQYF. The chain carries TRBV30 and TRBJ2-4, with TRBD1 identical over 9 bases. The CDR3 has 14 residues. Germline CDR1 reads GTSNPN; CDR2 reads SVGIG (reference sequence). Trimming removed 4 bases from V and 4 bases from J; junction bases left unmatched: 5.

The V gene is TRBV11-3, the J gene TRBJ1-1, with D unresolved. V lost 1 base to trimming and J lost 1 base, with 7 bases between them. Germline V lookup: CDR1 SGHNT, CDR2 YENEEA. The CDR3 spans 14 residues. The CDR3 DNA follows: TGTGCCAGCAGCTTAGGCCGACAGAACACTGAAGCTTTCTTT. Protein product: CASSLGRQNTEAFF.

The rearrangement uses TRBV6-2 or TRBV6-3 and TRBJ1-2, with TRBD1 matching over 10 bases. Germline V lookup: CDR1 MNHEY, CDR2 SVGEGT. V was clipped by 2 bases and J by 6 bases; unmatched bases: 3. This CDR3 contains 14 residues. CDR3 loop: CASSYVGTGDGYTF. The CDR3 DNA is TGTGCCAGCAGTTACGTTGGGACAGGGGATGGCTACACCTTC.

The chain joins TRBV7-3 to TRBJ1-1; D perhaps matches TRBD1 (6 bases). The V and J ends lost 4 bases and 3 bases respectively, with 9 bases between them. CDR1 and CDR2 (germline): SGHTA, FQGTGA. This CDR3 region has 13 residues. In DNA form, the CDR3 reads TGTGCCAGCAGCTCGGACAGCTACACTGAAGCTTTCTTT. As protein: CASSSDSYTEAFF.

This chain uses TRBV7-9 with TRBJ2-1, with 7 bases lining up with TRBD1. Germline CDR1 is SEHNR and CDR2 is FQNEAQ (reference sequence). V lost 0 bases to trimming and J lost 8 bases; unmatched junction nucleotides: 4. The CDR3 has 14 residues. CDR3 DNA sequence: TGTGCCAGCAGCTTAGCCGCAGACAGGGATGAGCAGTTCTTC. Translated, it gives CASSLAADRDEQFF.

This rearrangement joins TRBV27 to TRBJ1-1, with D maybe TRBD1 (5 bases). The V end was cut by 6 bases, the J end by 3 bases, with 20 bases between. The CDR3 runs to 16 residues. Germline CDR1 MNHEY, CDR2 SMNVEV (reference sequence). CDR3 sequence: CASSPRGVGGYTEAFF. CDR3 sequence (DNA): TGTGCCAGCAGCCCGCGGGGGGTAGGTGGTTACACTGAAGCTTTCTTT.

The V and J genes are TRBV11-2 and TRBJ2-1; 10 positions agree with TRBD2. V gave up 3 bases and J gave up 8 bases; unmatched junction bases: 7. The CDR3 sequence is 15 residues long. The germline gives CDR1 SGHAT, CDR2 FQNNGV. The CDR3 nucleotides are TGTGCCAGCAGCTTTCTAGCGGGAGAGGGGGATGAGCAGTTCTTC. It encodes CASSFLAGEGDEQFF. The variable domain in full, completed from reference TRBV11-2 and TRBJ2-1, reads EAGVAQSPRYKIIEKRQSVAFWCNPISGHATLYWYQQILGQGPKLLIQFQNNGVVDDSQLPKDRFSAERLKGVDSTLKIQPAKLEDSAVYLCASSFLAGEGDEQFFGPGTRLTVL.

At least ten counts were recorded for this clone. The rearrangement joins TRBV30 to TRBJ1-2; 8 nucleotides match TRBD1. The CDR3 sequence is 13 residues long. V shed 6 bases and J 4 bases; nucleotides not matched to a gene: 7. CDR1 GTSNPN and CDR2 SVGIG come from the germline V gene (reference sequence). The CDR3 nucleotides are TGTGCCTGCCACAGGGGGTTCAGCTATGGCTACACCTTC. The encoded protein is CACHRGFSYGYTF.

This clone has more than one count but fewer than ten. The chain has TRBV4-1 and TRBJ2-7; 9 nucleotides match TRBD2. This CDR3 contains 17 residues. V shed 5 bases, J shed 3 bases, and the junction held 14 bases outside the gene matches. Germline assignment: CDR1 MGHRA and CDR2 YSYEKL. In DNA form, the CDR3 reads TGCGCCAGCAGCTCCCATATTCCGACTAGCGGCATCTACGAGCAGTACTTC. Translation: CASSSHIPTSGIYEQYF.

The chain employs TRBV7-9 and TRBJ1-2; D might be TRBD1 (6 bases). V was clipped by 3 bases and J by 2 bases, with 13 bases between them. The CDR3 totals 15 residues. Germline V gene lookup returns CDR1 SEHNR and CDR2 FQNEAQ (reference sequence). The CDR3 coding sequence is TGTGCCAGCAGCTTGAGCGAGACAGGCAACTATGGCTACACCTTC. It translates to CASSLSETGNYGYTF.